Included here is one T cell receptor beta chain sequence, with context. This sample is drawn from a study of blood T cell repertoires in COVID-19. In the study overall: COVID-19 samples collected from the United States, Italy and Spain covered acute and convalescent phases.

Method: immunoSEQ multiplex PCR; TCRdb's copy keeps in-frame clones and lacks some. Among roughly 380,000 clones, more than 70% were seen once, and the ten largest hold 3% to 4.5%. Germline values: CDR1 SGHRS, CDR2 YFSETQ. The CDR3 runs to 14 residues. V lost 0 bases and J lost 6; bases outside the gene matches: 1. The source material was peripheral blood. The receptor's source is a woman between 55 and 75 years old with COVID-19, enrolled during active disease. The genes are TRBV5-1 and TRBJ2-2; 8 bases are a match to TRBD1. CDR3 in DNA: TGCGCCAGCAGCTTGGGGACAGGGCCCGGGGAGCTGTTTTTT. Residues: CASSLGTGPGELFF.